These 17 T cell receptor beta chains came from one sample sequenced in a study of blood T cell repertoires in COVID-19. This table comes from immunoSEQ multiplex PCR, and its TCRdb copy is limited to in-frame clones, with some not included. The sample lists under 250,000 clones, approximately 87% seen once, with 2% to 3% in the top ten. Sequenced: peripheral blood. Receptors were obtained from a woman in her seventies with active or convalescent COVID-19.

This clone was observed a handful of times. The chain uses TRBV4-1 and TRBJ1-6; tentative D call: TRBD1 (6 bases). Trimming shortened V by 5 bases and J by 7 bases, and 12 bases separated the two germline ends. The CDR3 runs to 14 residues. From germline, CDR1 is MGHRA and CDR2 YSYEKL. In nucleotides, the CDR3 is TGCGCCAGCAGCTCACAGGGCAACAATTCACCCCTCCACTTT. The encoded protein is CASSSQGNNSPLHF.

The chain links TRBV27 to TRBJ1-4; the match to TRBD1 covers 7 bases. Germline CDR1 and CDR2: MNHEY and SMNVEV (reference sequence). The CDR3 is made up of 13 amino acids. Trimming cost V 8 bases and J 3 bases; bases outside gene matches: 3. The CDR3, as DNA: TGTGCCAGCGGGGGACAGTCTAATGAAAAACTGTTTTTT. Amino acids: CASGGQSNEKLFF.

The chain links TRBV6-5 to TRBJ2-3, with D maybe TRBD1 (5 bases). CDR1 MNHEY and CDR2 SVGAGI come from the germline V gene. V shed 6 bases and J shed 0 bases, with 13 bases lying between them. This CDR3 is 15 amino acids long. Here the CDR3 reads CASRNRISSTDTQYF. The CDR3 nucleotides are TGTGCCAGCAGGAACAGGATTAGTAGCACAGATACGCAGTATTTT.

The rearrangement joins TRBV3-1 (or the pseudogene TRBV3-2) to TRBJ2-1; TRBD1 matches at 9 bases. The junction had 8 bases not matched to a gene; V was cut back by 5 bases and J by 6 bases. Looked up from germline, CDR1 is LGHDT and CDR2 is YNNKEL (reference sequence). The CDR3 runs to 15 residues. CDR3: CASSGWDRDANEQFF. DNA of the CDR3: TGTGCCAGCAGCGGATGGGACAGGGACGCCAATGAGCAGTTCTTC.

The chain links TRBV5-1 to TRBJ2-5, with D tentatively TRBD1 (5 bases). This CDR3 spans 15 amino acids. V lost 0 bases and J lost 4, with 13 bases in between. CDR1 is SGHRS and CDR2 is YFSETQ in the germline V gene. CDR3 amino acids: CASSLGDSSGETQYF. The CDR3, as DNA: TGCGCCAGCAGCTTGGGTGACAGCTCGGGAGAGACCCAGTACTTC.

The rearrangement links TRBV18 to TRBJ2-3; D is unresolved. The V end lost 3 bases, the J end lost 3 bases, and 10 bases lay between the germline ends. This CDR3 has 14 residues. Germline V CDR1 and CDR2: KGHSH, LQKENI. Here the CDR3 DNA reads TGTGCCAGCTCACCTGCGAGTCGAACAGATACGCAGTATTTT. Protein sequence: CASSPASRTDTQYF.

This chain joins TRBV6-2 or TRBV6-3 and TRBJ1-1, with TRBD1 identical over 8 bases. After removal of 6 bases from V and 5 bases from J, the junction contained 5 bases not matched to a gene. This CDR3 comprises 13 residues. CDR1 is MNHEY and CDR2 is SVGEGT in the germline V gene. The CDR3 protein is CASSRGRGTEAFF. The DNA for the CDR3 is TGTGCCAGCAGCAGGGGGCGCGGGACTGAAGCTTTCTTT.

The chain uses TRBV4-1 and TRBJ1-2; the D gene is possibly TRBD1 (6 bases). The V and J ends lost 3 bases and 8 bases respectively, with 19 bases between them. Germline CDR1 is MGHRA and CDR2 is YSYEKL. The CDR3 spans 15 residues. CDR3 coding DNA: TGCGCCAGCAGCCAGGGGGGGACAAACATCAGAGGCTACACCTTC. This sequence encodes CASSQGGTNIRGYTF.

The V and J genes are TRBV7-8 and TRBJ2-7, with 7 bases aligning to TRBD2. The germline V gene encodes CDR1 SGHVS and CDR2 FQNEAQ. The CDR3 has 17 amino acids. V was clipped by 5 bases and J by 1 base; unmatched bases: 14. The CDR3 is CASSLIGRTSVSYEQYF. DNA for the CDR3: TGTGCCAGCAGCCTTATCGGTAGAACTAGCGTATCCTACGAGCAGTACTTC.

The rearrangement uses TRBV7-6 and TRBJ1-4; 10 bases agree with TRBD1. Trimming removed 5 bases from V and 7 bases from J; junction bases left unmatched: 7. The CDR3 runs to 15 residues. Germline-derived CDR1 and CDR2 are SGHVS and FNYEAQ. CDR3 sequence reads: CASSPGTGEGEKLFF. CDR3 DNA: TGTGCCAGCAGCCCGGGGACAGGGGAGGGTGAAAAACTGTTTTTT. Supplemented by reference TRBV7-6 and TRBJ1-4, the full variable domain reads GAGVSQSPRYKVTKRGQDVALRCDPISGHVSLYWYRQALGQGPEFLTYFNYEAQQDKSGLPNDRFSAERPEGSISTLTIQRTEQRDSAMYRCASSPGTGEGEKLFFGSGTQLSVL.

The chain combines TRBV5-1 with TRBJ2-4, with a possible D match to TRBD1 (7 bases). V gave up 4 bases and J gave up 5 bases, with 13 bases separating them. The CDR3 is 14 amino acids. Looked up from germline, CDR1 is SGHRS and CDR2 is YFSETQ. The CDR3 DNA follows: TGCGCCAGCAGCCCCCCAGGGGGGCAAAACATTCAGTACTTC. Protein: CASSPPGGQNIQYF.

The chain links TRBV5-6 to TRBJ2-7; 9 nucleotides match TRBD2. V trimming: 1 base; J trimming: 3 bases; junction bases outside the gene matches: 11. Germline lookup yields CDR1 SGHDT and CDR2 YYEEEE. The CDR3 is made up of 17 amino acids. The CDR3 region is CASSLSSSGAFLYEQYF. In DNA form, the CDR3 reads TGTGCCAGCAGCTTGAGTTCTAGCGGGGCCTTTCTCTACGAGCAGTACTTC.

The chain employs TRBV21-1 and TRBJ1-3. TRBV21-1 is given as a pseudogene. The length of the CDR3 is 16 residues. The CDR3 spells CASSKARVRSGNTIYF. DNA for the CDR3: TGTGCCAGCAGCAAAGCGCGGGTCCGCTCTGGAAACACCATATATTTT.

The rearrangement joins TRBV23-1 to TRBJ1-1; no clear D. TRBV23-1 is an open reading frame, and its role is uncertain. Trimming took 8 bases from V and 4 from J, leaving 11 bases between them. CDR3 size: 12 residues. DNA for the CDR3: TGCGCCAGCGCCTTAGGAGGCACTGAAGCTTTCTTT. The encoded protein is CASALGGTEAFF.

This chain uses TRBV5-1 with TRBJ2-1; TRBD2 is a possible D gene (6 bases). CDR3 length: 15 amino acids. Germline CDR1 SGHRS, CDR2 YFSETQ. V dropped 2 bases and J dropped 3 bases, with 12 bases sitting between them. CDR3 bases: TGCGCCAGCAGCTTCGTACTAGCCCACTACAATGAGCAGTTCTTC. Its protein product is CASSFVLAHYNEQFF.

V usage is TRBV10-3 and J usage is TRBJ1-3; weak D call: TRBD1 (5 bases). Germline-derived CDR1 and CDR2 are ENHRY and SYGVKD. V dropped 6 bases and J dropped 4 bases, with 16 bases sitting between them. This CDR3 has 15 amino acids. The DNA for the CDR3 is TGTGCCATCAGCGAGGGGCCTGATGGGGGAAACACCATATATTTT. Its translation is CAISEGPDGGNTIYF.

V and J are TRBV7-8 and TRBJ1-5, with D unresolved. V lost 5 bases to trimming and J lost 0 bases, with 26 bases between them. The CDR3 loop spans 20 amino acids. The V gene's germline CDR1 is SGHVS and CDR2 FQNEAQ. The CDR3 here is CASSLKAYFDGLNSNQPQHF. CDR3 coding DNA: TGTGCCAGCAGCCTAAAAGCTTATTTCGACGGACTTAATAGCAATCAGCCCCAGCATTTT.